Following are 26 T cell receptor beta chains from one sample sequenced in a study of T cells in Graves' hyperthyroidism and ophthalmopathy. RNA transcripts served as the template for amplifying TCR beta CDR3 regions. First-round RT-PCR targeting the TCR CDR3 was performed with the HTBI primer set. TCRdb passed the multiplex PCR reads through MiXCR, listing each CDR3 protein once. The sample contains about 840,000 distinct CDR3 sequences, around 39% of which appear only once. The sample comprised blood. These receptors all come from a man between 18 and 29 years old with Graves' hyperthyroidism.

V usage is TRBV29-1 and J usage is TRBJ2-7; 10 nucleotides agree with TRBD1. V was clipped by 5 bases and J by 3 bases; unmatched bases: 4. This CDR3 has 13 residues. The germline V gene encodes CDR1 SQVTM and CDR2 ANQGSEA. CDR3 sequence reads: CSVLDRGGYEQYF. CDR3 nucleotide sequence: TGCAGCGTTCTGGACAGGGGGGGCTACGAGCAGTACTTC.

This rearrangement joins TRBV20-1 to TRBJ2-5; possibly TRBD2 for D (6 bases). Trimming shortened V by 0 bases and J by 5 bases, and 16 bases separated the two germline ends. Per germline, CDR1 DFQATT and CDR2 SNEGSKA (reference sequence). This CDR3 is built from 15 residues. The CDR3 DNA follows: TGCAGTGCTAGAGAGTTCGGCGGGGAAAGGGAGACCCAGTACTTC. Amino acids: CSAREFGGERETQYF.

In its sample, this clonotype was seen many times. This chain links TRBV7-9 with TRBJ1-1; no firm D call. CDR1 and CDR2 from the germline V gene are SEHNR and FQNEAQ (reference sequence). Trimming left V 1 base short and J 11 bases short, with 14 bases between. This CDR3 has 13 amino acids. For the CDR3, the DNA is TGTGCCAGCAGCTTAGAGGGAACTGCTGTCGCTTTCTTT. This gives the protein CASSLEGTAVAFF.

The chain employs TRBV2 and TRBJ1-1, with a possible D match to TRBD1 (6 bases). The CDR3 runs 15 residues. Germline V gene sequence: CDR1 SNHLY, CDR2 FYNNEI. The ends were cut back, 5 bases at V and 0 bases at J, with 13 bases in the middle. The CDR3: CASSLLGALNTEAFF. DNA for the CDR3: TGTGCCAGCAGTTTATTGGGGGCGTTGAACACTGAAGCTTTCTTT.

V usage is TRBV7-9 and J usage is TRBJ1-4, with D perhaps matching TRBD1 (5 bases). From germline, CDR1 is SEHNR and CDR2 FQNEAQ (reference sequence). The CDR3 sequence is 14 residues long. Trimming took off 4 bases at V and 10 bases at J, with 16 bases between the two ends. The CDR3 here is CASSSDAGEGKLFF. The CDR3 DNA reads as TGTGCCAGCAGCTCCGATGCGGGGGAGGGAAAACTGTTTTTT. Together with reference TRBV7-9 and TRBJ1-4, the CDR3 gives the full variable domain: DTGVSQNPRHKITKRGQNVTFRCDPISEHNRLYWYRQTLGQGPEFLTYFQNEAQLEKSRLLSDRFSAERPKGSFSTLEIQRTEQGDSAMYLCASSSDAGEGKLFFGSGTQLSVL.

This clonotype was observed a single time. The chain has TRBV10-3 and TRBJ1-6; D ambiguous. V dropped 10 bases and J dropped 0 bases, with 13 bases sitting between them. Germline assignment: CDR1 ENHRY and CDR2 SYGVKD. This CDR3 contains 15 residues. CDR3 bases: TGTGCCAGCAGACTAGAGAGCTCCTATAATTCACCCCTCCACTTT. As protein: CASRLESSYNSPLHF.

This clonotype was found many times. The V gene is TRBV15, the J gene TRBJ1-5, with D unclear. Trimming took 0 bases from V and 6 from J, leaving 6 bases between them. CDR1 is LNHNV, CDR2 YYDKDF, per germline (reference sequence). The CDR3 consists of 13 residues. The CDR3 here is CATSRDNPQPQHF. The DNA of the CDR3 is TGTGCCACCAGCAGAGATAATCCTCAGCCCCAGCATTTT.

This clonotype was detected ten times or more. This rearrangement joins TRBV20-1 to TRBJ1-1, with D unresolved. This CDR3 comprises 11 residues. Per the germline V gene, CDR1 is DFQATT and CDR2 is SNEGSKA (reference sequence). V gave up 4 bases and J gave up 7 bases, with 10 bases separating them. The CDR3 DNA reads TGCAGTGCTACCTTGGACGGTGAAGCTTTCTTT. This codes for CSATLDGEAFF.

This chain joins TRBV7-9 and TRBJ2-5; no definite D call. This CDR3 has 14 residues. CDR1 and CDR2 from the germline V gene are SEHNR and FQNEAQ (reference sequence). Trimming pared 6 bases from V and 5 bases from J, leaving 16 bases between. CDR3 nucleotides: TGTGCCAGCAGTACCGATCAGGCCGAGGAGACCCAGTACTTC. It translates to CASSTDQAEETQYF.

In this sample, this clonotype turned up a few times. The gene calls are TRBV20-1 and TRBJ1-1; 8 nucleotides line up with TRBD1. V lost 1 base to trimming and J lost 3 bases; unmatched junction nucleotides: 10. The CDR3 loop spans 16 amino acids. Per the germline V gene, CDR1 is DFQATT and CDR2 is SNEGSKA (reference sequence). The CDR3 protein is CSARARTGWEDTEAFF. The CDR3 DNA reads as TGCAGTGCTAGAGCCCGGACAGGGTGGGAGGACACTGAAGCTTTCTTT.

This clonotype was counted many times. The V and J genes are TRBV2 and TRBJ1-1; 10 bases match TRBD1. Germline trimming cut 1 base from V and 1 base from J; bases unmatched to any gene: 9. The CDR3 covers 18 residues. Looked up from germline, CDR1 is SNHLY and CDR2 is FYNNEI. CDR3 in DNA: TGTGCCAGCAGTGAAGATAGGAGACAGGGGGCAGGGAACACTGAAGCTTTCTTT. Protein: CASSEDRRQGAGNTEAFF.

The chain is built from TRBV7-8 and TRBJ1-6; perhaps TRBD1 as D (5 bases). V was trimmed by 7 bases and J by 10 bases, leaving 17 bases between them. The CDR3 runs to 14 residues. Germline assignment: CDR1 SGHVS and CDR2 FQNEAQ. In DNA, the CDR3 is TGTGCCAGCACCAAAACCCGAGGGGCCTCACCCCTCCACTTT. Translation gives CASTKTRGASPLHF.

The J gene is TRBJ1-5, the V gene TRBV18; D is undetermined. V was trimmed by 3 bases and J by 5 bases, leaving 8 bases between them. The germline gives CDR1 KGHSH, CDR2 LQKENI. The CDR3 spans 13 residues. The DNA for the CDR3 is TGTGCCAGCTCACCCGCTGACCATCAGCCCCAGCATTTT. It codes for CASSPADHQPQHF.

The chain combines TRBV7-9 with TRBJ2-7; TRBD1 matches 7 bases. Germline V CDR1 and CDR2: SEHNR, FQNEAQ (reference sequence). The V segment lost 1 base and the J segment 7 bases; nucleotides outside the gene matches: 7. CDR3 length equals 14 residues. CDR3 residues: CASSLVQGNREQYF. CDR3 sequence (DNA): TGTGCCAGCAGCTTAGTACAGGGGAACAGGGAGCAGTACTTC.

V usage is TRBV7-9 and J usage is TRBJ2-5, with TRBD1 matching over 8 bases. There are 13 residues in the CDR3. Germline-derived CDR1 and CDR2 are SEHNR and FQNEAQ (reference sequence). Trimming at V came to 8 bases and at J to 4 bases, leaving 6 bases not matched to a gene. CDR3: CASRDRPAETQYF. The CDR3 coding sequence is TGTGCCAGCCGGGACAGGCCCGCAGAGACCCAGTACTTC.

In its sample, this clonotype was seen a few times. The genes are TRBV20-1 and TRBJ2-7; a possible D gene is TRBD2 (5 bases). The CDR3 is made up of 14 amino acids. Trimming shortened V by 1 base and J by 5 bases, and 15 bases separated the two germline ends. Germline CDR1 reads DFQATT; CDR2 reads SNEGSKA (reference sequence). This CDR3 reads CSARVDLVGHEQYF. CDR3 coding DNA: TGCAGTGCTAGAGTGGACTTAGTAGGCCACGAGCAGTACTTC.

This clonotype was observed at least ten times. The genes are TRBV7-3 and TRBJ1-2; 11 nucleotides match TRBD1. V shed 5 bases and J 3 bases; nucleotides not matched to a gene: 5. Germline V gene lookup returns CDR1 SGHTA and CDR2 FQGTGA. This CDR3 is built from 15 residues. CDR3 nucleotide sequence: TGTGCCAGCAGCCCTTGGACAGGGGGCGACTATGGCTACACCTTC. Translated, it gives CASSPWTGGDYGYTF.

This clonotype was found a few times. This rearrangement joins TRBV12-3 or TRBV12-4 to TRBJ1-4; no definite D call. Trimming removed 3 bases from V and 6 bases from J, with 20 bases in between. This CDR3 region has 17 residues. The DNA of the CDR3 is TGTGCCAGCAGTTTTAATATCGAAGAGAGGGCCGATGAAAAACTGTTTTTT. Translation gives CASSFNIEERADEKLFF.

In its sample, this clonotype was seen many times. This sequence joins TRBV7-9 and TRBJ2-2; D is ambiguous. This CDR3 is 15 amino acids long. CDR1 is SEHNR, CDR2 FQNEAQ, per germline (reference sequence). Between the trimmed V and J ends, which lost 3 bases and 3 bases, there was a span of 11 bases. The DNA for the CDR3 is TGTGCCAGCAGCTTGACCGTACGGGACACCGGGGAGCTGTTTTTT. This translates into CASSLTVRDTGELFF.

The chain recombines TRBV7-9 with TRBJ1-2; D gene unclear. From germline, CDR1 is SEHNR and CDR2 FQNEAQ (reference sequence). This CDR3 has 13 amino acids. V shed 7 bases and J shed 7 bases, with 16 bases lying between them. Written as DNA, the CDR3 is TGTGCCAGCAACTCCGGTTTGGGGATTGGCTACACCTTC. It encodes CASNSGLGIGYTF.

This clonotype was observed a handful of times. This chain uses TRBV6-4 with TRBJ1-4; D is possibly TRBD1 (5 bases). The germline V and J ends were trimmed by 11 bases and 8 bases, with 9 bases remaining between them. The CDR3 has 10 residues. Germline CDR1 reads MRHNA; CDR2 reads SNTAGT. CDR3 in amino acids: CAGGGEKLFF. DNA of the CDR3: TGTGCCGGGGGGGGAGAAAAACTGTTTTTT.

With regard to this clonotype: Just one base apart from a much larger clone, this may be a read error. Likely a read error: the CDR3 ends without its conserved phenylalanine or tryptophan. V is TRBV7-9 and J is TRBJ1-6; D remains unclear. There are 13 residues in the CDR3. The germline CDR1 and CDR2 sequences are SEHNR and FQNEAQ (reference sequence). The V end lost 4 bases, the J end lost 7 bases, and 8 bases lay between the germline ends. CDR3 nucleotide sequence: TGTGCCAGCAGCTCTGCTGGGAATTCACCCCTCCACCTT. Its translation is CASSSAGNSPLHL.

The V and J genes are TRBV10-1 and TRBJ1-2, with 9 bases lining up with TRBD1. The CDR3 is 13 residues long. The trim removed 10 bases at V and 4 bases at J, leaving 7 bases unmatched. CDR1 WNHNN and CDR2 SYGVQD come from the germline V gene (reference sequence). CDR3 nucleotide sequence: TGCGCCATATCCCGGGACAGGGCCTATGGCTACACCTTC. This gives the protein CAISRDRAYGYTF.

For this clonotype: The junction does not match germline at one end; this may be a read error. In nucleotides, the CDR3 is TGTGCCAGCTGCCCGACAGGGGGCCTAGGAGAGACCCAGTACTTC. Amino acids: CASCPTGGLGETQYF. This chain joins TRBV29-1 and TRBJ2-5, with 10 positions matching TRBD1. The CDR3 has 15 amino acids. Germline V lookup: CDR1 SQVTM, CDR2 ANQGSEA. Filled out from reference TRBV29-1 and TRBJ2-5, the complete variable domain reads SAVISQKPSRDICQRGTSLTIQCQVDSQVTMMFWYRQQPGQSLTLIATANQGSEATYESGFVIDKFPISRPNLTFSTLTVSNMSPEDSSIYLCASCPTGGLGETQYFGPGTRLLVL.

In its sample, this clonotype was seen many times. In DNA, the CDR3 is TGTGCCAGCAGGACCGCTCTGAAAGGGGGCTACACCTTC. This codes for CASRTALKGGYTF. The chain couples TRBV9 to TRBJ1-2; D unclear. CDR1 SGDLS and CDR2 YYNGEE come from the germline V gene. CDR3 length: 13 amino acids. V was clipped by 5 bases and J by 8 bases, with 16 bases between them.

V is TRBV6-5 and J is TRBJ1-4; D call uncertain. Germline V gives CDR1 MNHEY, CDR2 SVGAGI. The CDR3 covers 16 residues. The V gene lost 3 bases and the J gene lost 5 bases, with 16 bases spanning the gap. In DNA, the CDR3 is TGTGCCAGCAGTTATAATTTGCGGCGGATGAATGAAAAACTGTTTTTT. Protein: CASSYNLRRMNEKLFF.